These 19 T cell receptor beta chains were sequenced from one sample in a study of blood T cell repertoires in COVID-19. Generated by immunoSEQ multiplex PCR, the TCRdb table keeps only in-frame clones and is missing some. Of 300,000 to 400,000 clones listed, less than 85% are singletons. Specimen: PBMCs or T cells enriched from blood (not recorded which). These receptors all come from a woman in her 30s who had been exposed to COVID-19.

The V call is TRBV28, the J call TRBJ1-2; TRBD1 matches at 7 bases. Trimming cost V 7 bases and J 5 bases; bases outside gene matches: 13. CDR1 and CDR2 from the germline V gene are MDHEN and SYDVKM. The CDR3 loop spans 15 amino acids. This CDR3 is CASNVRTGTAYGYTF. CDR3 DNA: TGTGCCAGCAATGTAAGGACCGGGACAGCGTATGGCTACACCTTC.

The chain combines TRBV3-1 (or the pseudogene TRBV3-2) with TRBJ1-2; TRBD1 matches at 8 bases. The CDR3 sequence is 15 residues long. The V segment lost 1 base and the J segment 8 bases; nucleotides outside the gene matches: 9. Germline-derived CDR1 and CDR2 are LGHDT and YNNKEL (reference sequence). The CDR3 loop reads CASSQGRGQQRGYTF. DNA of the CDR3: TGTGCCAGCAGCCAAGGCAGGGGGCAACAGCGCGGCTACACCTTC.

The chain couples TRBV5-1 to TRBJ1-1, with TRBD1 matching over 10 bases. The trim removed 4 bases at V and 2 bases at J, leaving 8 bases unmatched. The CDR3 is made up of 16 amino acids. The germline CDR1 and CDR2 sequences are SGHRS and YFSETQ. The CDR3, as DNA: TGCGCCAGCAGCCCCGGGGACAGGGGCGCCAACACTGAAGCTTTCTTT. It codes for CASSPGDRGANTEAFF.

The chain recombines TRBV11-2 with TRBJ2-3; the match to TRBD2 covers 9 bases. V lost 4 bases, J lost 6 bases, and 5 bases stayed unmatched. This CDR3 comprises 14 residues. The germline V gene has CDR1 SGHAT and CDR2 FQNNGV. CDR3 in DNA: TGTGCCAGCAGCTACGGGACTAGCCCCGATACGCAGTATTTT. Residues: CASSYGTSPDTQYF. Filled out from reference TRBV11-2 and TRBJ2-3, the complete variable domain reads EAGVAQSPRYKIIEKRQSVAFWCNPISGHATLYWYQQILGQGPKLLIQFQNNGVVDDSQLPKDRFSAERLKGVDSTLKIQPAKLEDSAVYLCASSYGTSPDTQYFGPGTRLTVL.

The rearrangement links TRBV2 to TRBJ2-6; D gene uncertain. Germline values: CDR1 SNHLY, CDR2 FYNNEI. The CDR3 length is 20 residues. Trimming removed 2 bases from V and 0 bases from J, with 20 bases in between. Here the CDR3 DNA reads TGTGCCAGCAGTGAAACCGTCGCCCAGGTGATCCCCTCTGGGGCCAACGTCCTGACTTTC. Translation: CASSETVAQVIPSGANVLTF.

This clone was found many times. The V call is TRBV3-1 (or the pseudogene TRBV3-2), the J call TRBJ2-1, with TRBD2 matching 10 bases. The CDR3 is made up of 18 amino acids. Germline V gene sequence: CDR1 LGHDT, CDR2 YNNKEL (reference sequence). J lost 5 bases, V lost 1 base, and 11 bases had no gene match. Here the CDR3 DNA reads TGTGCCAGCAGCCAAGCCGGGACTAGCGCCCAACACGACAATGAGCAGTTCTTC. Protein sequence: CASSQAGTSAQHDNEQFF.

The chain carries TRBV28 and TRBJ1-1; D unclear. The germline V gene has CDR1 MDHEN and CDR2 SYDVKM. The CDR3 runs 16 residues. The V and J ends lost 2 bases and 5 bases respectively, with 18 bases between them. The CDR3 is CASSLNSPGGWTEAFF. The CDR3 nucleotides read TGTGCCAGCAGTTTAAACTCGCCAGGAGGATGGACTGAAGCTTTCTTT.

This clone was detected only a few times. Other DNA sequences in the sample encode the same CDR3. The chain couples TRBV20-1 to TRBJ2-7; TRBD2 is a possible D gene (5 bases). Germline assignment: CDR1 DFQATT and CDR2 SNEGSKA (reference sequence). CDR3 length equals 11 residues. Trimming stripped 3 bases from V and 4 bases from J, with 7 bases between. This CDR3 reads CSASRGYEQYF. CDR3 nucleotide sequence: TGCAGTGCTAGTAGAGGGTACGAGCAGTACTTC.

The rearrangement uses TRBV19 and TRBJ1-4; no firm D call. This CDR3 has 14 residues. Germline CDR1 is LNHDA and CDR2 is SQIVND (reference sequence). The ends were cut back, 0 bases at V and 10 bases at J, with 12 bases in the middle. CDR3 DNA: TGTGCCAGTAGTATAGACAACCAGTTCGTAAAACTGTTTTTT. As protein: CASSIDNQFVKLFF.

The rearrangement uses TRBV10-3 and TRBJ2-7; 9 bases are shared with TRBD1. Germline V gene lookup returns CDR1 ENHRY and CDR2 SYGVKD. CDR3 length: 15 amino acids. V shed 6 bases, J shed 4 bases, and the junction held 10 bases outside the gene matches. CDR3 in DNA: TGTGCCATCAGCCCTGCCCGGGACAGGGAATACGAGCAGTACTTC. It specifies CAISPARDREYEQYF.

In this sample, this clone turned up once. This chain links TRBV7-3 with TRBJ2-5; 13 bases match TRBD2. CDR3 size: 16 residues. The germline V gene has CDR1 SGHTA and CDR2 FQGTGA. Trimming removed 3 bases from V and 1 base from J; junction bases left unmatched: 2. The CDR3 loop reads CASSLGLAGTQETQYF. The CDR3, as DNA: TGTGCCAGCAGCTTGGGACTAGCGGGGACCCAAGAGACCCAGTACTTC.

The V call is TRBV28, the J call TRBJ1-5; 7 bases agree with TRBD1. In germline, CDR1 is MDHEN, CDR2 SYDVKM. V gave up 5 bases and J gave up 0 bases; unmatched junction bases: 7. The CDR3 extends over 16 amino acids. For the CDR3, the DNA is TGTGCCAGCAGTCCGCACAGGGGTAATAGCAATCAGCCCCAGCATTTT. Translating it yields CASSPHRGNSNQPQHF.

The gene calls are TRBV4-1 and TRBJ2-3; 12 bases match TRBD2. V lost 1 base and J lost 4; bases outside the gene matches: 6. Germline V gives CDR1 MGHRA, CDR2 YSYEKL. The CDR3 totals 17 residues. The CDR3: CASSQGAGTSGPDTQYF. The DNA of the CDR3 is TGCGCCAGCAGCCAAGGGGCGGGGACTAGCGGGCCAGATACGCAGTATTTT.

This clone was counted once. V gene TRBV14 combines with J gene TRBJ2-7, with D possibly matching TRBD2 (6 bases). The CDR3 is made up of 14 amino acids. Trimming left V 0 bases short and J 6 bases short, with 12 bases between. Germline V gene data show CDR1 as SGHDN and CDR2 as FVKESK. CDR3 amino acids: CASSQEEGVGEQYF. The CDR3 DNA reads TGTGCCAGCAGCCAAGAGGAGGGAGTGGGCGAGCAGTACTTC.

The chain carries TRBV5-5 and TRBJ2-3; TRBD1 agrees at 8 bases. After removal of 0 bases from V and 2 bases from J, the junction contained 5 bases not matched to a gene. The CDR3 totals 16 residues. Germline CDR1 and CDR2: SGHKS and YYEKEE (reference sequence). DNA of the CDR3: TGTGCCAGCAGCTTGGGACAGGGGCGTAACACAGATACGCAGTATTTT. This sequence encodes CASSLGQGRNTDTQYF.

The rearrangement joins TRBV9 to TRBJ1-1; possible D gene TRBD1, 5 bases. The CDR3 contains 14 residues. V lost 0 bases, J lost 6 bases, and 12 bases lay in between. Germline lookup yields CDR1 SGDLS and CDR2 YYNGEE. Here the CDR3 reads CASSVGVLGAEAFF. For the CDR3, the DNA is TGTGCCAGCAGCGTAGGTGTCTTAGGGGCTGAAGCTTTCTTT. Full variable domain (outside the CDR3, taken from reference TRBV9 and TRBJ1-1): DSGVTQTPKHLITATGQRVTLRCSPRSGDLSVYWYQQSLDQGLQFLIQYYNGEERAKGNILERFSAQQFPDLHSELNLSSLELGDSALYFCASSVGVLGAEAFFGQGTRLTVV.

In the case of this clone: Other DNA sequences in this sample translate to the same CDR3. The genes are TRBV19 and TRBJ2-3; D ambiguous. This CDR3 has 14 amino acids. V gave up 3 bases and J gave up 0 bases, with 7 bases separating them. Germline lookup yields CDR1 LNHDA and CDR2 SQIVND (reference sequence). The CDR3 region is CASSIGGSTDTQYF. CDR3 coding DNA: TGTGCCAGTAGTATTGGCGGTAGCACAGATACGCAGTATTTT.

The chain carries TRBV7-9 and TRBJ2-1, with a weak D call TRBD2 (5 bases). Trimming removed 5 bases at V and 2 bases at J, with 13 bases between. The CDR3 has 15 residues. Germline values: CDR1 SEHNR, CDR2 FQNEAQ (reference sequence). CDR3 sequence (DNA): TGTGCCAGCAGCCAGTCGGGGTTCACCTACAATGAGCAGTTCTTC. This encodes CASSQSGFTYNEQFF.

The V call is TRBV9, the J call TRBJ1-2, with 7 bases fitting TRBD1. Germline assignment: CDR1 SGDLS and CDR2 YYNGEE. Germline trimming cut 4 bases from V and 3 bases from J; bases unmatched to any gene: 6. The CDR3 consists of 14 residues. CDR3 nucleotides: TGTGCCAGCAGCCCGAGGGGGCTGGACTATGGCTACACCTTC. Translating it yields CASSPRGLDYGYTF.